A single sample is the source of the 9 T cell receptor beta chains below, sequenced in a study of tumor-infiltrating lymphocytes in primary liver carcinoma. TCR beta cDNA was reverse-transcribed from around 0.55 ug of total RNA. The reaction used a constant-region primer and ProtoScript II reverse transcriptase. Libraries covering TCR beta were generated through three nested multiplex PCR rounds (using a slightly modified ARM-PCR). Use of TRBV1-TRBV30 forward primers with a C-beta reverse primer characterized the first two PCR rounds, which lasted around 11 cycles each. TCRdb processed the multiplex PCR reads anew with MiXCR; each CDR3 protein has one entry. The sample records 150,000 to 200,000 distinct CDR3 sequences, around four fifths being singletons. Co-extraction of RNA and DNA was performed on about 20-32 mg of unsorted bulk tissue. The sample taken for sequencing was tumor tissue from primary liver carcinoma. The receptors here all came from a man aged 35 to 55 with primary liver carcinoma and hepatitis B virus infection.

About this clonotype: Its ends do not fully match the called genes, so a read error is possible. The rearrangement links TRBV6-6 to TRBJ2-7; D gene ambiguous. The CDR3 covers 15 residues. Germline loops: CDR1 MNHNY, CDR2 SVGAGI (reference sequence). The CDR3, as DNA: TGTGCCAGCAGTTTGCCCCAGGTCCCTACCTACGAGCTGTATTTC. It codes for CASSLPQVPTYELYF.

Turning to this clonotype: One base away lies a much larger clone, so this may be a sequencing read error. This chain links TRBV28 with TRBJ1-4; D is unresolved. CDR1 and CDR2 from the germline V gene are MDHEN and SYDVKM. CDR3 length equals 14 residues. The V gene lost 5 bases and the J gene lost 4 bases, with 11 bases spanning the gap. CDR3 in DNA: TGTGCCAGCAGTCTGGCGGGGATTAATGAAAAACTGTTTTTT. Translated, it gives CASSLAGINEKLFF. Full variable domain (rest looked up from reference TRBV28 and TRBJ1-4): DVKVTQSSRYLVKRTGEKVFLECVQDMDHENMFWYRQDPGLGLRLIYFSYDVKMKEKGDIPEGYSVSREKKERFSLILESASTNQTSMYLCASSLAGINEKLFFGSGTQLSVL.

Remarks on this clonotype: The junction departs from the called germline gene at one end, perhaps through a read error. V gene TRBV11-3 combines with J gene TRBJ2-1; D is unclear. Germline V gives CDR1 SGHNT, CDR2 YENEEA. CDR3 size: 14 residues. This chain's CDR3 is CASNLGREKNEHFF. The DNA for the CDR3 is TGTGCCAGCAACTTAGGACGTGAGAAAAATGAGCACTTCTTC.

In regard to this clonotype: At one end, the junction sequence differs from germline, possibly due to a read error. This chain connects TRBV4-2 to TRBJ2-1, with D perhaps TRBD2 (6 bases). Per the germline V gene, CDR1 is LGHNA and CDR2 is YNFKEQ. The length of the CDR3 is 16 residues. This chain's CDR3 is CASNQDGRRTYNEQFF. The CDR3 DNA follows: TGTGCCAGCAACCAAGATGGGAGGAGGACCTACAATGAGCAGTTCTTC.

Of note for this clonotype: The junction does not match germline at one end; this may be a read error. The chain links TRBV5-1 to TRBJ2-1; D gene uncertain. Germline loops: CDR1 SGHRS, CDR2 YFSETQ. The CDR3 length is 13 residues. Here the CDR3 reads CASSSVQDNEQYF. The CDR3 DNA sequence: TGCGCCAGCAGCTCAGTCCAAGACAATGAGCAGTATTTC.

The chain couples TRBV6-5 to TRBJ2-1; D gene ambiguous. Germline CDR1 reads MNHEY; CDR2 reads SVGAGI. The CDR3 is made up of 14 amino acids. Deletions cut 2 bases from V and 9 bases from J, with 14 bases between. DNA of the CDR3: TGTGCCAGCAGTTACCAGATTAGTTTTATTGAGCAGTTCTTC. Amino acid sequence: CASSYQISFIEQFF.

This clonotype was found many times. The CDR3 nucleotides read TGTGCCAGCAGCCAGTTTGGCTCTTCTCGTGGGGACGGGGCCAACGTCCTGACTTTC. Encoded protein: CASSQFGSSRGDGANVLTF. The J gene is TRBJ2-6, the V gene TRBV11-2; D could derive from TRBD1 or TRBD2 (5 bases each). CDR3 length: 19 residues. V was clipped by 5 bases and J by 4 bases, with 24 bases between them. Germline V CDR1 and CDR2: SGHAT, FQNNGV.

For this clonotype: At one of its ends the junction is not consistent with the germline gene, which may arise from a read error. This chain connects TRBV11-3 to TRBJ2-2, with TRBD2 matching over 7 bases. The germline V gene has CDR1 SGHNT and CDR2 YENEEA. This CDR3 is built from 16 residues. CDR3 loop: CASSPGLVGYTVELLF. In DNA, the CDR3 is TGTGCCAGCAGCCCCGGACTAGTGGGCTACACCGTGGAGCTGCTTTTT.

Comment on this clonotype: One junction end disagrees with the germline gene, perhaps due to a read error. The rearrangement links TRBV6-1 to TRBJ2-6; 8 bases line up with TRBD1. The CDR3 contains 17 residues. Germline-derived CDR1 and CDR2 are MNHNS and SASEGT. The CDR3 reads CASIETGALSGTNVLTF. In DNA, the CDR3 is TGTGCCAGCATCGAGACAGGGGCCCTCTCTGGGACCAACGTCCTGACTTTC.